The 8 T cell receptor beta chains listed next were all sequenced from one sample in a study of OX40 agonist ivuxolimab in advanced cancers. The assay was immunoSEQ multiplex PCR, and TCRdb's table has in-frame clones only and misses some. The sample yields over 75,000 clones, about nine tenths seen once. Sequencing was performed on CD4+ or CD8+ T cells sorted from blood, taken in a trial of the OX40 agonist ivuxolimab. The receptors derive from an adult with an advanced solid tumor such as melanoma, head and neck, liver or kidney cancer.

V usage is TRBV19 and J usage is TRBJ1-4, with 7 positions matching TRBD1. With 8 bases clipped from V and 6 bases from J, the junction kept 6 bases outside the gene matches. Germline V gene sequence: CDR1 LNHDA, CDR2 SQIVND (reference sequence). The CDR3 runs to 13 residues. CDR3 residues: CASGDRVDEKLFF. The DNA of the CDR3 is TGTGCCAGTGGAGACAGGGTTGATGAAAAACTGTTTTTT.

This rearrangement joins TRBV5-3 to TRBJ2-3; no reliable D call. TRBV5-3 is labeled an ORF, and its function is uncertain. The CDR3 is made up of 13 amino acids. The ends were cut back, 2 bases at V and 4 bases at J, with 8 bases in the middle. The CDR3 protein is CARSFISADTQYF. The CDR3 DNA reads TGTGCCAGAAGCTTCATCAGTGCAGATACGCAGTATTTT.

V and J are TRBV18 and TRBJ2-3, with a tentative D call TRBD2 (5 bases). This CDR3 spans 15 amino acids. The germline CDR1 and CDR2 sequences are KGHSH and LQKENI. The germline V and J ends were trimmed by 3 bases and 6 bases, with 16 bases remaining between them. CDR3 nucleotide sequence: TGTGCCAGCTCACCGGCAGCGGCGTGGTCCGATACGCAGTATTTT. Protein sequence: CASSPAAAWSDTQYF.

CDR3 sequence reads: CASSQGDLMGNQPQHF. The CDR3, as DNA: TGTGCCAGCAGCCAAGGGGATCTTATGGGCAATCAGCCCCAGCATTTT. This chain links TRBV4-2 with TRBJ1-5; D not certain. The V end was cut by 1 base, the J end by 2 bases, with 12 bases between. This CDR3 spans 16 amino acids. CDR1 is LGHNA, CDR2 YNFKEQ, per germline.

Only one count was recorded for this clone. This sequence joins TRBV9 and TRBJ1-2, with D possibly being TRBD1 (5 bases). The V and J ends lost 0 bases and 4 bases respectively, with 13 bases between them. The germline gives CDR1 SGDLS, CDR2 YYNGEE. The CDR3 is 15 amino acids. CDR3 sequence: CASSVAWQGSYGYTF. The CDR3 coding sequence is TGTGCCAGCAGCGTAGCGTGGCAGGGAAGCTATGGCTACACCTTC.

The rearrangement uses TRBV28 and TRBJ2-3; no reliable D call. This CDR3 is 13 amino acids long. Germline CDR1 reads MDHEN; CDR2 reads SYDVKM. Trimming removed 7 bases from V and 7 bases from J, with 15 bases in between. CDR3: CASNGGPIYTQYF. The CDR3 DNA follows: TGTGCCAGCAATGGCGGCCCAATATATACGCAGTATTTT. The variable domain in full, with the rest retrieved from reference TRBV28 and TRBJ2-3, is DVKVTQSSRYLVKRTGEKVFLECVQDMDHENMFWYRQDPGLGLRLIYFSYDVKMKEKGDIPEGYSVSREKKERFSLILESASTNQTSMYLCASNGGPIYTQYFGPGTRLTVL.

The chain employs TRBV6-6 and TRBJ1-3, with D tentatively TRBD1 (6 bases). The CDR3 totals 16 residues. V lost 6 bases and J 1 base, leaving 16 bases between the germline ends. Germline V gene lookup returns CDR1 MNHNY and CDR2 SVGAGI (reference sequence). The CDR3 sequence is CASSPYSTGSGNTIYF. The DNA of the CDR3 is TGTGCCAGCAGCCCCTATTCTACAGGGTCTGGAAACACCATATATTTT.

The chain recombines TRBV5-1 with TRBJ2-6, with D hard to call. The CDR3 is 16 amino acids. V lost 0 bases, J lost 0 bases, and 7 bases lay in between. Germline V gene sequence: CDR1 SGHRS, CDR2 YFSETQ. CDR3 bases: TGCGCCAGCAGCTTGGGTCCGAGCTCTGGGGCCAACGTCCTGACTTTC. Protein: CASSLGPSSGANVLTF.